The TCR beta chain under discussion was sequenced for a study of read filtering for tumor transcriptome and immune sequencing. This library used about 400 ng RNA and molecular barcoded adaptors spanning alpha/delta and beta/gamma chains. One entry per CDR3 protein, called by TCRdb with MiXCR from the reads. The table lists 90,000 to 95,000 distinct CDR3 sequences, about 22% of them singletons. The V gene's germline CDR1 is ENHRY and CDR2 SYGVKD. V lost 2 bases to trimming and J lost 2 bases; unmatched junction nucleotides: 5. This CDR3 contains 15 residues. This clonotype was counted at least ten times.

The source is a donor aged 40 or older with multiple myeloma. This sequence joins TRBV10-3 and TRBJ2-7; 8 positions match TRBD2. The sample comprised a population of CD138-negative cells sorted from bone marrow. The CDR3 DNA reads as TGTGCCATCAGTGAGGGGGTTAGCGGGACCTACGAGCAGTACTTC. Encoded protein: CAISEGVSGTYEQYF.